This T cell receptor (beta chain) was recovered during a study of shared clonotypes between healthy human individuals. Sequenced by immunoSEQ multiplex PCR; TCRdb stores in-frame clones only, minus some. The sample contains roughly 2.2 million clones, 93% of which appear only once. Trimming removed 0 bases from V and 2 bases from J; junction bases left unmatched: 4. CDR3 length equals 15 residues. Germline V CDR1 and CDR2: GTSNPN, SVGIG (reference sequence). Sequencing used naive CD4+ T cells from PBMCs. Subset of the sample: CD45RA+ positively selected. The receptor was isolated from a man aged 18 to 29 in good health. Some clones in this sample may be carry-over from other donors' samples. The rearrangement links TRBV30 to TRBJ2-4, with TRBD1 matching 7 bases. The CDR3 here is CAWSVTGWTKNIQYF. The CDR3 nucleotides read TGTGCCTGGAGTGTGACAGGGTGGACCAAAAACATTCAGTACTTC.